The rows below give T cell receptor beta chains drawn from one sample of a study of cytomegalovirus exposure and HLA in healthy donors. Produced via immunoSEQ multiplex PCR; TCRdb's table is partial and in-frame only. The sample gives 200,000 to 300,000 clones, roughly 86% of which show up once; roughly 1.2% is in the top ten. Input material: PBMCs. The source of these receptors is a woman in her 30s in good health and CMV-seropositive. Each CDR3 is given with its conserved first and last residue. A D gene is named only where the DNA matches it firmly. Clone size is not always given. Where it is, it says once, few, many or a class for expanded clones.

DNA	CDR3	V	J	D	size
TGTGCCATCAGTGGCCAGCAGGGACTAGCGGTTTACGAGCAGTACTTC	CAISGQQGLAVYEQYF	TRBV10-3	TRBJ2-7	TRBD2	NA
TGTGCCAGCAGTGCCCCAAACGGACTAGCGGGAGAAGAGACCCAGTACTTC	CASSAPNGLAGEETQYF	TRBV2	TRBJ2-5	TRBD2	NA
TGTGCCAGCAGCTTAGACCCGACAGGGAAGAACACTGAAGCTTTCTTT	CASSLDPTGKNTEAFF	TRBV7-9	TRBJ1-1	TRBD1	NA
TGCGCCAGCAGCTTAGGCGGGACCGTCACCGGGGAGCTGTTTTTT	CASSLGGTVTGELFF	TRBV5-1	TRBJ2-2	NA	NA
TGTGCCAGCGGACTAGCTCTAGGGGTTCGAGAGCAGTACTTC	CASGLALGVREQYF	TRBV19	TRBJ2-7	TRBD2	NA
TGTGCCAGCAGCCAAGAATTGGGGGGGGTTGAAGAGACCCAGTACTTC	CASSQELGGVEETQYF	TRBV14	TRBJ2-5	TRBD2	NA
TGTGCCAGCAGCACCGTTGACTTGACTGAAGCTTTCTTT	CASSTVDLTEAFF	TRBV5-4	TRBJ1-1	NA	NA
TGTGCCAGCAGCCCGGGACAGTACGAGCAGTACTTC	CASSPGQYEQYF	TRBV7-9	TRBJ2-7	TRBD1	NA
TGTGCCAGCAGTGAATATTGGGCCAATGAGCAGTTCTTC	CASSEYWANEQFF	TRBV25-1	TRBJ2-1	NA	NA
TGTGCCAGCAGTGAAGCTATCGGACAGTTGATCGCCTACGAGCAGTACTTC	CASSEAIGQLIAYEQYF	TRBV6-1	TRBJ2-7	NA	NA
TGTGCCAGCAGCCAAAGACTAGCGGGGAACTCCTACAATGAGCAGTTCTTC	CASSQRLAGNSYNEQFF	TRBV7-9	TRBJ2-1	TRBD2	NA
TGTGCCAGCAGCCTTACCGAAGGGAGGGGGACCCAGTACTTC	CASSLTEGRGTQYF	TRBV7-8	TRBJ2-5	TRBD2	NA
TGTGCCAGCAGCCCGCAAGGAGGCGGAACCGGGGAGCTGTTTTTT	CASSPQGGGTGELFF	TRBV5-4	TRBJ2-2	NA	NA
TGTGCCAGCAGCCACGGACAGGGGGCAGGGGGTGCAGATACGCAGTATTTT	CASSHGQGAGGADTQYF	TRBV7-9	TRBJ2-3	TRBD1	NA
TGTGCCAGCAGCGCCTCCGGGAGCCGCCACTACAATGAGCAGTTCTTC	CASSASGSRHYNEQFF	TRBV7-3	TRBJ2-1	NA	NA
TGTGCCAGCAGACTGGGCGGACAGGGGAATTACGAGCAGTACTTC	CASRLGGQGNYEQYF	TRBV6-5	TRBJ2-7	TRBD1	NA
TGTGCCAGCAGCCCCCTAGCGGGCCGTAATGAGCAGTTCTTC	CASSPLAGRNEQFF	TRBV11-2	TRBJ2-1	TRBD2	NA
TGTGCCAGCAGCCTCCGGACAGGAACCACGGCCTACGAGCAGTACTTC	CASSLRTGTTAYEQYF	TRBV7-8	TRBJ2-7	TRBD1	NA
TGTGCCAGCAGTTTAGACAGGGCTGGAGGCAATCAGCCCCAGCATTTT	CASSLDRAGGNQPQHF	TRBV28	TRBJ1-5	TRBD1	NA
TGTGCCAGCACCTTAGCGGGGTCTGTTCTTGAGCAGTTCTTC	CASTLAGSVLEQFF	TRBV28	TRBJ2-1	TRBD2	NA
TGCGCCAGCAGCTTGGTAGGGGATAGCAATCAGCCCCAGCATTTT	CASSLVGDSNQPQHF	TRBV5-1	TRBJ1-5	NA	NA
TGTGCCAGCAGTTCCATACTAGTCGGTGCCACCGGGGAGCTGTTTTTT	CASSSILVGATGELFF	TRBV27	TRBJ2-2	NA	NA
TGTGCCAGCAGCCCGACTAGCGGGAGAACTAATGAGCAGTTCTTC	CASSPTSGRTNEQFF	TRBV14	TRBJ2-1	TRBD2	NA
TGCGCCAGCAGCCTCACAGGGACTAGCGACTTCTACGAGCAGTACTTC	CASSLTGTSDFYEQYF	TRBV5-1	TRBJ2-7	TRBD2	NA
TGTGCCAGCAGCTCGCAGGTCGTCCTAGCGGCCCAAGAGACCCAGTACTTC	CASSSQVVLAAQETQYF	TRBV7-8	TRBJ2-5	TRBD2	NA
TGTGCCAGTCAACAGTGGGCAGGCCAGTCGGAGACCCAGTACTTC	CASQQWAGQSETQYF	TRBV19	TRBJ2-5	NA	NA
TGTGCCAGCAGCTTCACTAGCGGGAGTACAGATACGCAGTATTTT	CASSFTSGSTDTQYF	TRBV7-3	TRBJ2-3	TRBD2	NA
TGTGCCAGCAGTCCCGGACTAGCGGACTACGAGCAGTACTTC	CASSPGLADYEQYF	TRBV27	TRBJ2-7	TRBD2	NA
TGCAGCGTTCAGGGGAACTCTGGAAACACCATATATTTT	CSVQGNSGNTIYF	TRBV29-1	TRBJ1-3	NA	NA
TGTGCCAGCAGCTTAGTACTAGCGGGAGGAGTTCCCTACGAGCAGTACTTC	CASSLVLAGGVPYEQYF	TRBV7-6	TRBJ2-7	TRBD2	NA
TGTGCCAGCCGCTTAGGGGGGCAGGAGACCCAGTACTTC	CASRLGGQETQYF	TRBV7-9	TRBJ2-5	NA	NA
TGTGCCAGCTCACCACCGGGGGGGGGCATTCAGTACTTC	CASSPPGGGIQYF	TRBV18	TRBJ2-4	TRBD2	NA
TGTGCCAGCAGCCAAGAAGGTGAAGGGGTCGCTAACTATGGCTACACCTTC	CASSQEGEGVANYGYTF	TRBV4-2	TRBJ1-2	NA	NA
TGTGCCAGCAGCTCAGCGGACAGGGGGTCCTACGAGCAGTACTTC	CASSSADRGSYEQYF	TRBV5-4	TRBJ2-7	TRBD1	NA
TGTGCTAGTGGTTTGACCGCCGAGGTGGGGACAGGGCATGAAGCTTTCTTT	CASGLTAEVGTGHEAFF	TRBV12-5	TRBJ1-1	TRBD1	NA
TGTGCCAGCTCACAATACGACAGGGAATACGAGCAGTACTTC	CASSQYDREYEQYF	TRBV18	TRBJ2-7	TRBD1	NA
TGTGCCAGCAGTGAATCAGGGCCGACAGATACGCAGTATTTT	CASSESGPTDTQYF	TRBV2	TRBJ2-3	NA	NA
TGTGCCAGCAGCTTCGGGACAGGGTACACAGATACGCAGTATTTT	CASSFGTGYTDTQYF	TRBV11-3	TRBJ2-3	TRBD1	once
TGCGCCAGCAGCCAAGTACCTGGGGCAGACACTGAAGCTTTCTTT	CASSQVPGADTEAFF	TRBV4-1	TRBJ1-1	NA	NA
TGTGCCAGCAGCCACCGACAGGGGGATCACAATGAGCAGTTCTTC	CASSHRQGDHNEQFF	TRBV14	TRBJ2-1	TRBD1	once
TGTGCCAGCAGTTACCGAGGCTACGAGCAGTACTTC	CASSYRGYEQYF	TRBV6-6	TRBJ2-7	NA	NA
TGTGCCAGCAGTTACTCGATCGGGGGGCTTGAGCAGTTCTTC	CASSYSIGGLEQFF	TRBV6-5	TRBJ2-1	NA	NA
TGCAGGATAGACAGGGGGCGGACTGAAGCTTTCTTT	CRIDRGRTEAFF	TRBV29-1	TRBJ1-1	TRBD1	NA
TGCGCCAGCAGCCCGCACAGGGTAGGGAATCAGCCCCAGCATTTT	CASSPHRVGNQPQHF	TRBV4-1	TRBJ1-5	NA	NA
TGTGCCTGGAGCCTCCGTCTGGGGACACAGTATGGCTACACCTTC	CAWSLRLGTQYGYTF	TRBV30	TRBJ1-2	NA	few
TGTGCCAGCAGGACCTTTCGGACAGGGCACACCTACGAGCAGTACTTC	CASRTFRTGHTYEQYF	TRBV28	TRBJ2-7	TRBD1	NA
TGTGCCAGCAGTTTATTTGGATCTGGACTAGTCGATACGCAGTATTTT	CASSLFGSGLVDTQYF	TRBV27	TRBJ2-3	TRBD2	NA
TGTGCCAGCAGTTCGGGGTTTACTAGCACAGATACGCAGTATTTT	CASSSGFTSTDTQYF	TRBV27	TRBJ2-3	NA	NA
TGTGCCAGCAGTTACGGGCGGACTAGTGGGACCGGGGAGCTGTTTTTT	CASSYGRTSGTGELFF	TRBV6-6	TRBJ2-2	TRBD2	NA
TGTGCCAGCAGCGCCTCAGGGGTGGTTCAGCCCCAGCATTTT	CASSASGVVQPQHF	TRBV9	TRBJ1-5	NA	NA
TGCAGCGTTGATGGGCTAGCGGGAGGGCCGGGCAGCTACAATGAGCAGTTCTTC	CSVDGLAGGPGSYNEQFF	TRBV29-1	TRBJ2-1	TRBD2	NA
TGTGCCACCAGCAGAGATTACGGGTCTTCCTACGAGCAGTACTTC	CATSRDYGSSYEQYF	TRBV15	TRBJ2-7	NA	NA
TGTGCCATACCCTCCACCCCCGGGACTAGCAGCGAGACCCAGTACTTC	CAIPSTPGTSSETQYF	TRBV5-4	TRBJ2-5	TRBD2	NA
TGCGCCAGCAGCCAAGTACGGCTAGCGGGAGCCGACGAGCAGTACTTC	CASSQVRLAGADEQYF	TRBV4-1	TRBJ2-7	TRBD2	NA
TGCGCCAGTACGGGACAGGGGAAAGATACGCAGTATTTT	CASTGQGKDTQYF	TRBV5-1	TRBJ2-3	TRBD1	NA